Listed here are 13 T cell receptor beta chains from one sample, sequenced in a study of control samples from healthy donors and cancer patients (dated by TCRdb to about 2020). Libraries were built with the immunoSEQ multiplex PCR assay. Imported from immuneACCESS, the table was reduced by TCRdb to in-frame sequences with V and J called. These copies leave out some clones; in studies compared against another copy, an unresolved V gene accounts for under half, and the cause of the remainder is not known. Within this sample are about 90,000 clones, with approximately 90% of them counted one time only. Over 3% of the sample comes from the top ten. The sequencing input was blood. The receptors originated from a woman younger than 35 in good health.

This chain joins TRBV6-5 and TRBJ2-3; D is unclear. V was cut by 0 bases and J by 2 bases, with 9 bases left in between. Looked up from germline, CDR1 is MNHEY and CDR2 is SVGAGI. The CDR3 extends over 15 amino acids. CDR3 DNA: TGTGCCAGCAGTTACTCGAGACTCAACACAGATACGCAGTATTTT. It encodes CASSYSRLNTDTQYF.

This sequence joins TRBV25-1 and TRBJ1-2; TRBD1 might be the D (5 bases). This CDR3 has 12 amino acids. Trimming took off 6 bases at V and 6 bases at J, with 11 bases between the two ends. Germline V CDR1 and CDR2: MGHDK, SYGVNS. The CDR3 nucleotides read TGTGCCAGCAGAGGAGGGGCGCATGGCTACACCTTC. This codes for CASRGGAHGYTF.

The J gene is TRBJ2-5, the V gene TRBV11-2; TRBD2 aligns across 9 bases. CDR3 length equals 15 residues. CDR1 is SGHAT, CDR2 FQNNGV, per germline. V was pared by 5 bases and J by 4 bases, with 8 bases of the junction left unmatched. For the CDR3, the DNA is TGTGCCAGCAGCGACATGGGACTAGCCCTAGAGACCCAGTACTTC. Amino acid sequence: CASSDMGLALETQYF.

V is TRBV7-9 and J is TRBJ2-7; weak D call: TRBD2 (6 bases). The V end lost 3 bases, the J end lost 3 bases, and 12 bases lay between the germline ends. Germline V gene data show CDR1 as SEHNR and CDR2 as FQNEAQ (reference sequence). CDR3 length equals 14 residues. The CDR3 region is CASSFTSIGYEQYF. The CDR3 coding sequence is TGTGCCAGCAGCTTCACTAGCATCGGCTACGAGCAGTACTTC.

V usage is TRBV7-9 and J usage is TRBJ1-5; D is unresolved. This CDR3 comprises 13 residues. Trimming took off 4 bases at V and 2 bases at J, with 6 bases between the two ends. Germline CDR1 SEHNR, CDR2 FQNEAQ (reference sequence). In DNA form, the CDR3 reads TGTGCCAGCAGCTCCGGGGGCAATCAGCCCCAGCATTTT. This codes for CASSSGGNQPQHF.

V is TRBV19 and J is TRBJ2-7, with D possibly TRBD1 on 6 matching bases. The germline V and J ends were trimmed by 0 bases and 1 base, with 13 bases remaining between them. This CDR3 is built from 16 residues. Germline V gives CDR1 LNHDA, CDR2 SQIVND (reference sequence). As DNA, the CDR3 is TGTGCCAGTAGTATAGATCCCAGGGGAAGGTCCTACGAGCAGTACTTC. The encoded protein is CASSIDPRGRSYEQYF.

As for this clone: One end of the junction fails to match germline, which may point to a read error. This chain joins TRBV7-9 and TRBJ1-2, with D perhaps matching TRBD1 (6 bases). Germline V gives CDR1 SEHNR, CDR2 FQNEAQ (reference sequence). The CDR3 is 14 residues long. The CDR3 coding sequence is TGTGCCAGCAGCTTCACGGGGGGCGCGTATGACTACACCTTC. Translated: CASSFTGGAYDYTF. Looking up the rest from reference TRBV7-9 and TRBJ1-2 gives the full variable domain: DTGVSQNPRHKITKRGQNVTFRCDPISEHNRLYWYRQTLGQGPEFLTYFQNEAQLEKSRLLSDRFSAERPKGSFSTLEIQRTEQGDSAMYLCASSFTGGAYDYTFGSGTRLTVV.

V usage is TRBV7-9 and J usage is TRBJ1-2; TRBD1 aligns across 11 bases. This CDR3 region has 13 residues. Germline lookup yields CDR1 SEHNR and CDR2 FQNEAQ (reference sequence). Trimming at V came to 4 bases and at J to 7 bases, leaving 2 bases not matched to a gene. This chain's CDR3 is CASSSDRGPGYTF. The DNA of the CDR3 is TGTGCCAGCAGCTCGGACAGGGGGCCTGGCTACACCTTC. Based on the CDR3 plus reference TRBV7-9 and TRBJ1-2, the full variable domain is DTGVSQNPRHKITKRGQNVTFRCDPISEHNRLYWYRQTLGQGPEFLTYFQNEAQLEKSRLLSDRFSAERPKGSFSTLEIQRTEQGDSAMYLCASSSDRGPGYTFGSGTRLTVV.

The table lists this clone with a count of one. The chain has TRBV6-5 and TRBJ1-5, with D uncertain. V lost 5 bases to trimming and J lost 0 bases, with 11 bases between them. The CDR3 spans 15 residues. CDR1 and CDR2 (germline): MNHEY, SVGAGI. This chain's CDR3 is CASSPNPNSNQPQHF. In DNA, the CDR3 is TGTGCCAGCAGTCCCAACCCAAATAGCAATCAGCCCCAGCATTTT.

The chain couples TRBV2 to TRBJ2-7; 8 nucleotides align to TRBD2. Looked up from germline, CDR1 is SNHLY and CDR2 is FYNNEI. The CDR3 is 15 residues long. Trimming removed 1 base from V and 3 bases from J; junction bases left unmatched: 5. The CDR3 here is CASSEDGTRFYEQYF. In DNA, the CDR3 is TGTGCCAGCAGTGAAGATGGGACTAGATTCTACGAGCAGTACTTC.

The J gene is TRBJ1-2, the V gene TRBV6-5; TRBD1 matches at 10 bases. The CDR3 contains 15 residues. Germline CDR1 reads MNHEY; CDR2 reads SVGAGI. Losses at the gene ends were 0 bases for V and 3 bases for J; bases not matched to a gene: 1. DNA for the CDR3: TGTGCCAGCAGTTACTCGGGGACAGGGGACTATGGCTACACCTTC. Protein: CASSYSGTGDYGYTF.

V and J are TRBV21-1 and TRBJ2-7; the listed D gene, TRBD1, was not tested against the DNA. TRBV21-1 is a known pseudogene. This CDR3 is built from 15 residues. CDR3 residues: CASSKGEQADDEQYF. Written as DNA, the CDR3 is TGTGCCAGCAGCAAAGGGGAACAGGCTGACGACGAGCAGTACTTC.

The gene calls are TRBV7-2 and TRBJ1-2; D perhaps matches TRBD1 (5 bases). Trimming left V 6 bases short and J 8 bases short, with 13 bases between. The CDR3 is 12 residues long. CDR1 is SGHTA and CDR2 is FQGNSA in the germline V gene. CDR3 in amino acids: CASRGREEGYTF. CDR3 nucleotides: TGTGCCAGCAGAGGCAGGGAGGAAGGCTACACCTTC.